This section outlines one T cell receptor beta chain sequence together with its context. A much larger clone differs by one base, so this may be a read error. TCR beta CDR3 regions were amplified from RNA transcripts. The study used the HTBI primer set for a first-round RT-PCR of the TCR CDR3. TCRdb analysed the multiplex PCR reads with MiXCR anew, one entry per CDR3 protein. The sample has approximately 270,000 distinct CDR3 sequences, roughly 14% seen once. These data are taken from a study of T cells in Graves' hyperthyroidism and ophthalmopathy. The sequence derives from a middle-aged woman with Graves' hyperthyroidism that later progressed to Graves' ophthalmopathy. The sample taken for sequencing was blood.

CDR3 sequence: CASSPLGPFGKLFF. CDR3 coding DNA: TGTGCCAGCAGTCCCCTGGGACCGTTTGGGAAACTGTTTTTT. J is TRBJ1-4 and V is TRBV28; possible D gene TRBD1, 5 bases. CDR1 is MDHEN and CDR2 is SYDVKM in the germline V gene. This CDR3 comprises 14 residues. The V gene lost 5 bases and the J gene lost 11 bases, with 18 bases spanning the gap.